The 2 T cell receptor beta chains presented below share a single source sample, sequenced in a study of OX40 agonist ivuxolimab in advanced cancers. TCRdb's table, derived via immunoSEQ multiplex PCR, lists solely in-frame clones and lacks some. The table lists 50,000 or so clones, roughly 82% of them singletons, with around 2.7% in the top ten. This specimen consisted of CD4+ or CD8+ T cells sorted from blood, obtained in a trial of the OX40 agonist ivuxolimab. The receptors come from an adult with an advanced solid tumor such as melanoma, head and neck, liver or kidney cancer.

The rearrangement joins TRBV9 to TRBJ2-1; 11 nucleotides agree with TRBD2. The CDR3 runs to 20 residues. V lost 0 bases and J lost 0; bases outside the gene matches: 11. CDR1 SGDLS and CDR2 YYNGEE come from the germline V gene. The CDR3 region has the DNA TGTGCCAGCAGCGTAGGAAGAATTAGCGGGAGGGCTAGCTCCTACAATGAGCAGTTCTTC. Protein product: CASSVGRISGRASSYNEQFF.

This sequence joins TRBV6-6 and TRBJ2-7; 7 nucleotides line up with TRBD1. Unmatched junction bases numbered 10, after V lost 5 bases and J lost 6 bases. This CDR3 has 14 amino acids. Germline-derived CDR1 and CDR2 are MNHNY and SVGAGI (reference sequence). Here the CDR3 DNA reads TGTGCCAGCAGTCACCGGGACAGTTGGGGCGAGCAGTACTTC. Translated, it gives CASSHRDSWGEQYF.